The 32 T cell receptor beta chains presented below share a single source sample, sequenced in a study of vaccination effects on CD4 cells after COVID-19. These receptors lack a known antigen. The method was immunoSEQ multiplex PCR; TCRdb's version includes in-frame clones alone and lacks a portion of them. The data show about 45,000 clones, roughly 65% seen once. Peptide-pool stimulation followed by sequencing identified expanded antigen-specific CD4+ clonotypes in the ViraFEST assay. Upon completion of around ten days in culture, CD4+ T cells were isolated. This individual contracted SARS-CoV-2 between March and December 2020, as verified by PCR. This specimen consisted of CD4+ T cells from PBMCs cultured with a peptide pool, obtained before COVID-19 vaccination. The receptors stem from a human donor who had a prior SARS-CoV-2 infection.

This clone rates as large (0.1 to 1%). V is TRBV2 and J is TRBJ2-1, with a tentative D call TRBD2 (5 bases). The CDR3 runs to 15 residues. Germline lookup yields CDR1 SNHLY and CDR2 FYNNEI. The ends were cut back, 7 bases at V and 8 bases at J, with 21 bases in the middle. CDR3 region: CASTDVGRARYEQFF. The CDR3 bases are TGTGCCAGCACCGACGTAGGGCGGGCCCGCTATGAGCAGTTCTTC. Using reference TRBV2 and TRBJ2-1 for the parts outside the CDR3, the full variable domain is EPEVTQTPSHQVTQMGQEVILRCVPISNHLYFYWYRQILGQKVEFLVSFYNNEISEKSEIFDDQFSVERPDGSNFTLKIRSTKLEDSAMYFCASTDVGRARYEQFFGPGTRLTVL.

This clone was seen more than once but under ten times. The V gene is TRBV2, the J gene TRBJ2-7, with 9 bases matching TRBD2. The germline CDR1 and CDR2 sequences are SNHLY and FYNNEI. With 5 bases clipped from V and 6 bases from J, the junction kept 8 bases outside the gene matches. The CDR3 covers 14 residues. CDR3 nucleotides: TGTGCCAGCAGTCCCGGGACTAGCTTTTCCGAGCAGTACTTC. Its translation: CASSPGTSFSEQYF.

The chain joins TRBV2 to TRBJ2-5; D is possibly TRBD2 (6 bases). Trimming pared 7 bases from V and 3 bases from J, leaving 12 bases between. The CDR3 runs 13 residues. From germline, CDR1 is SNHLY and CDR2 FYNNEI. CDR3 sequence: CASNLAAEETQYF. CDR3 sequence (DNA): TGTGCCAGCAACTTAGCGGCCGAAGAGACCCAGTACTTC. The whole variable domain, filled in from reference TRBV2 and TRBJ2-5, reads EPEVTQTPSHQVTQMGQEVILRCVPISNHLYFYWYRQILGQKVEFLVSFYNNEISEKSEIFDDQFSVERPDGSNFTLKIRSTKLEDSAMYFCASNLAAEETQYFGPGTRLLVL.

In its sample, this clone was seen once. This chain links TRBV19 with TRBJ2-2; no clear D gene. This CDR3 has 16 amino acids. The ends were cut back, 3 bases at V and 0 bases at J, with 11 bases in the middle. Germline CDR1 LNHDA, CDR2 SQIVND (reference sequence). The CDR3 DNA reads TGTGCCAGTAGTATGGGTACCTTGGCGAACACCGGGGAGCTGTTTTTT. It is translated as CASSMGTLANTGELFF.

J is TRBJ2-1 and V is TRBV16, with 9 bases fitting TRBD2. CDR1 and CDR2 (germline): KGHSY, FQNENV. J was trimmed by 8 bases and V by 4 bases; bases with no gene match: 12. This CDR3 region has 16 residues. CDR3 coding DNA: TGTGCCAGCAGCCGTCAGGCGGCTAGCGGGGTCGATGAGCAGTTCTTC. Its translation is CASSRQAASGVDEQFF.

This chain uses TRBV19 with TRBJ2-7, with 11 bases lining up with TRBD1. The length of the CDR3 is 12 residues. Germline V lookup: CDR1 LNHDA, CDR2 SQIVND (reference sequence). Trimming at V came to 9 bases and at J to 3 bases, leaving 1 base not matched to a gene. The CDR3 sequence: CASGTGGYEQYF. In DNA, the CDR3 is TGTGCCAGCGGGACAGGGGGCTACGAGCAGTACTTC.

The chain has TRBV5-4 and TRBJ2-6, with TRBD1 identical over 7 bases. J gave up 0 bases and V 2 bases, and 5 bases lay outside the gene matches. The germline gives CDR1 SGHNT, CDR2 YYREEE (reference sequence). CDR3 length equals 17 residues. The CDR3 reads CASSFGTVPSGANVLTF. The CDR3 region has the DNA TGTGCCAGCAGCTTCGGGACAGTACCCTCTGGGGCCAACGTCCTGACTTTC.

This chain links TRBV15 with TRBJ1-6; D not resolved. The CDR3 is 17 residues long. Germline V gives CDR1 LNHNV, CDR2 YYDKDF (reference sequence). V lost 2 bases and J 1 base, leaving 12 bases between the germline ends. The DNA for the CDR3 is TGTGCCACCAGCAGACTACGAGGGAGTTCCTATAATTCACCCCTCCACTTT. Translated: CATSRLRGSSYNSPLHF.

This clone was counted a few times. This sequence joins TRBV19 and TRBJ1-5, with 7 positions matching TRBD1. Germline assignment: CDR1 LNHDA and CDR2 SQIVND (reference sequence). The CDR3 has 15 amino acids. The trim removed 3 bases at V and 5 bases at J, leaving 7 bases unmatched. CDR3: CASSMGTVTYQPQHF. The CDR3, as DNA: TGTGCCAGTAGTATGGGGACAGTCACATATCAGCCCCAGCATTTT.

The chain is built from TRBV7-3 and TRBJ1-2; D is unresolved. The V end was cut by 5 bases, the J end by 9 bases, with 16 bases between. This CDR3 region has 13 residues. In germline, CDR1 is SGHTA, CDR2 FQGTGA. As DNA, the CDR3 is TGTGCCAGCAGCCCCACGCCTGACGTCCGCTACACCTTC. Its protein product is CASSPTPDVRYTF.

The chain has TRBV29-1 and TRBJ2-5; D is undetermined. The germline V and J ends were trimmed by 6 bases and 0 bases, with 8 bases remaining between them. The CDR3 covers 12 residues. The germline V gene has CDR1 SQVTM and CDR2 ANQGSEA. CDR3 DNA: TGCAGCGTAACAGTACACCAAGAGACCCAGTACTTC. It encodes CSVTVHQETQYF.

The chain carries TRBV11-3 and TRBJ2-7; 10 bases are shared with TRBD1. The J segment lost 2 bases and the V segment lost 0 bases, leaving 4 bases of the junction unmatched. CDR1 SGHNT and CDR2 YENEEA come from the germline V gene. The CDR3 has 16 amino acids. CDR3 residues: CASSLERTGGAYEQYF. The CDR3 nucleotides are TGTGCCAGCAGCTTAGAGCGGACAGGGGGGGCCTACGAGCAGTACTTC.

This clone was counted between two and nine times. The chain employs TRBV6-2 or TRBV6-3 and TRBJ1-1; D call uncertain. The V and J ends lost 4 bases and 8 bases respectively, with 20 bases between them. Germline CDR1 reads MNHEY; CDR2 reads SVGEGT. The CDR3 totals 15 residues. The CDR3 protein is CASSSRGSRKGEAFF. CDR3 DNA: TGTGCCAGCAGTTCTCGCGGGTCTAGGAAAGGGGAAGCTTTCTTT.

This rearrangement joins TRBV2 to TRBJ1-5; perhaps TRBD1 as D (6 bases). V gave up 2 bases and J gave up 6 bases, with 11 bases separating them. This CDR3 region has 14 residues. From germline, CDR1 is SNHLY and CDR2 FYNNEI. The DNA of the CDR3 is TGTGCCAGCAGTGAAAGGGCAGGGGTTCAGCCCCAGCATTTT. Protein product: CASSERAGVQPQHF.

The chain joins TRBV12-5 to TRBJ1-5; a weak D match, TRBD1 (5 bases). Trimming removed 5 bases from V and 0 bases from J, with 17 bases in between. Per the germline V gene, CDR1 is LGHNT and CDR2 is FRNRAP. The CDR3 spans 17 residues. CDR3 in DNA: TGTGCTAGTGGTATCCCACAGGAGTTCGGTAGCAATCAGCCCCAGCATTTT. Residues: CASGIPQEFGSNQPQHF.

CDR3: CASSKEGRSPSYEQYF. CDR3 nucleotides: TGCGCCAGCAGCAAGGAGGGCAGGAGCCCCTCCTACGAGCAGTACTTC. The V call is TRBV5-1, the J call TRBJ2-7; TRBD2 is a possible D gene (6 bases). This CDR3 spans 16 amino acids. Per the germline V gene, CDR1 is SGHRS and CDR2 is YFSETQ. Trimming took off 4 bases at V and 0 bases at J, with 17 bases between the two ends.

This rearrangement joins TRBV19 to TRBJ1-2; D is unclear. CDR1 is LNHDA and CDR2 is SQIVND in the germline V gene (reference sequence). V lost 4 bases, J lost 8 bases, and 11 bases lay in between. The CDR3 covers 12 residues. The chain's CDR3 is CASSSAPMGYTF. The DNA of the CDR3 is TGTGCCAGTAGTAGTGCACCAATGGGCTACACCTTC.

The chain couples TRBV18 to TRBJ1-1; D perhaps matches TRBD1 (5 bases). Germline V CDR1 and CDR2: KGHSH, LQKENI. There are 15 residues in the CDR3. The V gene lost 1 base and the J gene lost 1 base, with 10 bases spanning the gap. This CDR3 reads CASSPRLGENTEAFF. The CDR3 DNA follows: TGTGCCAGCTCACCACGATTGGGGGAGAACACTGAAGCTTTCTTT.

V gene TRBV7-3 combines with J gene TRBJ2-3; weak D call: TRBD1 (6 bases). The germline gives CDR1 SGHTA, CDR2 FQGTGA. The CDR3 has 14 amino acids. V lost 3 bases and J 2 bases, leaving 9 bases between the germline ends. CDR3 in amino acids: CASSFQGSTDTQYF. For the CDR3, the DNA is TGTGCCAGCAGCTTTCAGGGGTCCACAGATACGCAGTATTTT.

This clone showed up just a few times. The chain uses TRBV2 and TRBJ1-1, with TRBD1 as a possible D gene (6 bases). Germline V gene lookup returns CDR1 SNHLY and CDR2 FYNNEI. With 6 bases removed from V and 7 bases from J, the gap between germline ends came to 12 bases. The length of the CDR3 is 12 residues. The CDR3 sequence: CASRDDRSEAFF. In DNA form, the CDR3 reads TGTGCCAGCAGGGACGACAGGAGTGAAGCTTTCTTT.

The CDR3 is CASSPEQTGGAFF. CDR3 coding DNA: TGTGCCAGCAGTCCCGAACAGACAGGGGGCGCTTTCTTT. This chain uses TRBV2 with TRBJ1-1, with 10 bases matching TRBD1. This CDR3 region has 13 residues. CDR1 and CDR2 (germline): SNHLY, FYNNEI. The V and J ends lost 5 bases and 11 bases, in that order; junction bases with no gene match: 8.

V and J are TRBV6-5 and TRBJ2-1; D remains unclear. Trimming left V 6 bases short and J 4 bases short, with 4 bases between. The CDR3 length is 11 residues. Per the germline V gene, CDR1 is MNHEY and CDR2 is SVGAGI. Here the CDR3 DNA reads TGTGCCAGCAGCCAGTACAATGAGCAGTTCTTC. Translation: CASSQYNEQFF.

The chain links TRBV7-9 to TRBJ2-7; the D is unclear. Germline CDR1 is SEHNR and CDR2 is FQNEAQ (reference sequence). The CDR3 runs to 11 residues. Trimming took off 1 base at V and 9 bases at J, with 7 bases between the two ends. The CDR3 DNA reads TGTGCCAGCAGCTTAGGGGTAGGGCAGTACTTC. Protein product: CASSLGVGQYF.

The rearrangement uses TRBV2 and TRBJ2-1; D is undetermined. Trimming took off 6 bases at V and 4 bases at J, with 7 bases between the two ends. The CDR3 has 12 residues. The germline V gene has CDR1 SNHLY and CDR2 FYNNEI. The CDR3 bases are TGTGCCAGCAGCACCGGGTACAATGAGCAGTTCTTC. Encoded protein: CASSTGYNEQFF.

This clone was recorded once. The V gene is TRBV19, the J gene TRBJ2-5; 10 positions agree with TRBD2. The ends lost 1 base at V and 1 base at J; junction bases unmatched: 3. Germline loops: CDR1 LNHDA, CDR2 SQIVND (reference sequence). CDR3 length: 16 amino acids. The CDR3 region is CASSIGSGGAQETQYF. The CDR3 region has the DNA TGTGCCAGTAGTATAGGAAGCGGGGGGGCCCAAGAGACCCAGTACTTC.

The chain is built from TRBV5-4 and TRBJ1-2; no clear D. Trimming stripped 6 bases from V and 7 bases from J, with 13 bases between. The CDR3 spans 12 residues. Germline loops: CDR1 SGHNT, CDR2 YYREEE (reference sequence). The CDR3 is CASTSEQIGYTF. The CDR3, as DNA: TGTGCCAGCACCTCGGAACAGATTGGCTACACCTTC.

This clone occurred many times. The chain recombines TRBV3-1 (or the pseudogene TRBV3-2) with TRBJ2-2, with D perhaps being TRBD1 or TRBD2 (6 bases each). The CDR3 consists of 16 residues. Trimming removed 4 bases at V and 3 bases at J, with 15 bases between. The germline CDR1 and CDR2 sequences are LGHDT and YNNKEL (reference sequence). The CDR3 sequence is CASSLKYGGDTGELFF. The CDR3 nucleotides read TGTGCCAGCAGCCTCAAATACGGGGGCGACACCGGGGAGCTGTTTTTT.

The rearrangement joins TRBV5-1 to TRBJ2-5; D may match TRBD1 or TRBD2 (6 bases each). Germline CDR1 reads SGHRS; CDR2 reads YFSETQ. V lost 2 bases, J lost 5 bases, and 10 bases lay in between. The CDR3 runs to 13 residues. The CDR3 sequence is CASSFGGRETQYF. In nucleotides, the CDR3 is TGCGCCAGCAGCTTCGGGGGCAGGGAGACCCAGTACTTC.

This rearrangement joins TRBV5-1 to TRBJ1-1; possible D gene TRBD1, 5 bases. V was pared by 4 bases and J by 1 base, with 14 bases between. Germline CDR1 SGHRS, CDR2 YFSETQ. The CDR3 covers 15 residues. As DNA, the CDR3 is TGCGCCAGCAGCCAAACTACAGGAGGGAACACTGAAGCTTTCTTT. Its protein product is CASSQTTGGNTEAFF.

V is TRBV5-1 and J is TRBJ2-2; the match to TRBD2 covers 10 bases. Germline CDR1 is SGHRS and CDR2 is YFSETQ. The length of the CDR3 is 17 residues. With V trimmed by 4 bases and J by 6 bases, 12 bases remained unmatched. The CDR3 sequence: CASSIGRLAGISGELFF. In DNA form, the CDR3 reads TGCGCCAGCAGCATTGGACGACTAGCGGGTATATCCGGGGAGCTGTTTTTT. Full variable domain (missing parts from reference TRBV5-1 and TRBJ2-2): KAGVTQTPRYLIKTRGQQVTLSCSPISGHRSVSWYQQTPGQGLQFLFEYFSETQRNKGNFPGRFSGRQFSNSRSEMNVSTLELGDSALYLCASSIGRLAGISGELFFGEGSRLTVL.

The chain has TRBV30 and TRBJ1-6; 10 bases line up with TRBD1. Germline V gives CDR1 GTSNPN, CDR2 SVGIG (reference sequence). There are 16 residues in the CDR3. Trimming took 1 base from V and 7 from J; bases not matched to a gene: 7. Written as DNA, the CDR3 is TGTGCCTGGAGTGGGGGGACAGGGGTAGGGAATTCACCCCTCCACTTT. Protein product: CAWSGGTGVGNSPLHF.

The chain recombines TRBV9 with TRBJ2-2; no clear D gene. Trimming left V 0 bases short and J 4 bases short, with 4 bases between. The V gene's germline CDR1 is SGDLS and CDR2 YYNGEE. The CDR3 has 13 residues. CDR3 DNA: TGTGCCAGCAGCGTAGACCTCACCGGGGAGCTGTTTTTT. This translates into CASSVDLTGELFF.